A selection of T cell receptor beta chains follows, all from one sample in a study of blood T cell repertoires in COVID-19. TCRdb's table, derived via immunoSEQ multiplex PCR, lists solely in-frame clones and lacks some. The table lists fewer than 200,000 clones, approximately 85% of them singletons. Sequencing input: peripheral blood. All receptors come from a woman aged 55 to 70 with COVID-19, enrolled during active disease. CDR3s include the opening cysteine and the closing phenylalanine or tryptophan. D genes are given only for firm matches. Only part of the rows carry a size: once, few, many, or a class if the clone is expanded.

CDR3 protein: CASSQDRLQPQHF
CDR3 DNA: TGCGCCAGCAGCCAAGACAGGCTTCAGCCCCAGCATTTT
V gene: TRBV10-2
clone size: -
D gene: -
J gene: TRBJ1-5

CDR3 protein: CASSLVPGSDNEQFF
CDR3 DNA: TGTGCCAGCAGCTTGGTTCCGGGGTCGGACAATGAGCAGTTCTTC
V gene: TRBV5-4
clone size: -
D gene: -
J gene: TRBJ2-1

CDR3 protein: CASSSPGQGGNQPQHF
CDR3 DNA: TGTGCCAGTAGTAGCCCCGGACAGGGGGGGAATCAGCCCCAGCATTTT
V gene: TRBV19
clone size: -
D gene: TRBD1
J gene: TRBJ1-5

CDR3 protein: CASSSGGTGGYSNQPQHF
CDR3 DNA: TGTGCCAGCAGCTCGGGCGGGACAGGGGGCTATAGCAATCAGCCCCAGCATTTT
V gene: TRBV5-8
clone size: -
D gene: TRBD1
J gene: TRBJ1-5

CDR3 protein: CASSLRQLSEQYF
CDR3 DNA: TGTGCCAGCAGCTTGAGACAGCTGAGCGAGCAGTACTTC
V gene: TRBV7-9
clone size: -
D gene: -
J gene: TRBJ2-7

CDR3 protein: CATGRTGVYTEAFF
CDR3 DNA: TGTGCCACTGGCCGCACAGGGGTGTACACTGAAGCTTTCTTT
V gene: TRBV19
clone size: -
D gene: TRBD1
J gene: TRBJ1-1

CDR3 protein: CASSLRGMAGNTIYF
CDR3 DNA: TGTGCCAGCAGCTTAAGGGGGATGGCTGGAAACACCATATATTTT
V gene: TRBV7-8
clone size: -
D gene: -
J gene: TRBJ1-3

CDR3 protein: CASSEGMGQAYGYTF
CDR3 DNA: TGTGCCAGCAGTGAGGGAATGGGACAGGCCTATGGCTACACCTTC
V gene: TRBV6-1
clone size: few
D gene: TRBD1
J gene: TRBJ1-2

CDR3 protein: CSASSGTSTDTQYF
CDR3 DNA: TGCAGTGCTAGTAGCGGCACTAGCACAGATACGCAGTATTTT
V gene: TRBV20-1
clone size: -
D gene: -
J gene: TRBJ2-3

CDR3 protein: CASSLNPQTGFAYGYTF
CDR3 DNA: TGTGCCAGCAGCTTAAATCCTCAGACAGGCTTTGCCTATGGCTACACCTTC
V gene: TRBV7-3
clone size: -
D gene: -
J gene: TRBJ1-2